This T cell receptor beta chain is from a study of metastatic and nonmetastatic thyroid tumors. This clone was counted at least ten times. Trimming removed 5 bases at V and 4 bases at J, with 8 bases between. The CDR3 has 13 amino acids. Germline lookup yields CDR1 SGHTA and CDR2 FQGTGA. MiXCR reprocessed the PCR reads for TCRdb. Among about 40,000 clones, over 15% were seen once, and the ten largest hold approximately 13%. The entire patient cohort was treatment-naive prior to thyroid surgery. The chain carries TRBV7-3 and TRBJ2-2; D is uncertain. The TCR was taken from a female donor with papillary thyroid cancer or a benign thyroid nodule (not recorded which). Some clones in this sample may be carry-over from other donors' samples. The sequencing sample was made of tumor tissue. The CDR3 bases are TGTGCCAGCAGCCTAGGGCGCACCGGGGAGCTGTTTTTT. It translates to CASSLGRTGELFF.